The clone carrying this TCR beta chain occurred many times. The TCR beta CDR3 regions underwent amplification using RNA transcripts as the source. Carried out on the TCR CDR3, a first-round RT-PCR used the HTBI primer set. TCRdb ran MiXCR on the multiplex PCR reads and lists one entry per CDR3 protein. The data hold some 530,000 distinct CDR3 sequences, with approximately 23% observed a single time. Germline V lookup: CDR1 MDHEN, CDR2 SYDVKM. Trimming cost V 2 bases and J 0 bases, with 14 bases left between them. CDR3 length equals 16 residues. This sample was included in a study of T cells in Graves' hyperthyroidism and ophthalmopathy.

This chain uses TRBV28 with TRBJ2-7; maybe TRBD1 (5 bases). The sequencing sample was made of blood. This clonotype was obtained from a woman in her seventies with Graves' ophthalmopathy. The CDR3 DNA sequence: TGTGCCAGCAGTTTACTTAGGGGATCTGGCTCCTACGAGCAGTACTTC. It yields the protein CASSLLRGSGSYEQYF.